This TCR beta chain was recovered during a study of technical replicates of blood from several donors (dated by TCRdb to about 2017). Notes on this clone: Which antigen it targets is not known. No base qualities exist here, and no much larger clone lies one base off it.

Preparation of the library involved the immunoSEQ multiplex PCR assay. In TCRdb, the immuneACCESS table is reduced to in-frame sequences with V and J assigned. These tables do not hold every clone; where another copy was compared, an unresolved V gene accounts for under half, and the others remain unexplained. The sample yields about 82,000 clones; approximately 94% were counted once. Jointly, the top ten make up about 0.39% of the sample. V is cut by 5 bases and J by 5 bases, and the space between the germline ends is 12 bases. Including cysteine and phenylalanine, the CDR3 has 13 amino acids. Kept here is only the CDR3 DNA, which spans 39 bases and is read in frame from base 1. The germline V gene provides CDR1 SGHAT and CDR2 FQNNGV.

The sample taken for sequencing was T cells isolated from PBMCs. The source is a human donor in good health. This chain is built from TRBV11-2 and TRBJ1-1; there is no confident call for the D gene. CDR3 region: CASSVREDTEAFF. At the DNA level, the sequence is TGTGCCAGCAGCGTACGGGAGGATACTGAAGCTTTCTTT.